One and the same sample provided the 32 T cell receptor beta chains below, sequenced in a study of identical twins. TCRdb re-analysed the 5' RACE reads in MiXCR, keeping a single row per CDR3 protein. The repertoire has roughly 220,000 distinct CDR3 sequences, 6.5% of them found once; the top ten carry roughly 15%. This same sample was also part of a study on T cells expressing NK-cell markers.

Sequenced: CD8+ T cells sorted from blood. These receptors all stem from a woman aged 18-29 years in good health.

This clonotype was counted a single time. J is TRBJ1-2 and V is TRBV4-1; D is uncertain. The CDR3 has 12 residues. From germline, CDR1 is MGHRA and CDR2 YSYEKL. The V end was cut by 1 base, the J end by 10 bases, with 10 bases between. The CDR3 sequence is CASSQGFRDYTF. CDR3 bases: TGCGCCAGCAGCCAAGGCTTCAGAGACTACACCTTC.

The chain joins TRBV7-9 to TRBJ1-2; 7 bases fit TRBD1. Losses at the gene ends were 2 bases for V and 8 bases for J; bases not matched to a gene: 5. From germline, CDR1 is SEHNR and CDR2 FQNEAQ (reference sequence). The CDR3 has 13 amino acids. CDR3 loop: CASSLLGQLGYTF. Here the CDR3 DNA reads TGTGCCAGCAGCTTATTGGGACAGTTAGGCTACACCTTC.

This clonotype was seen more than once but under ten times. The chain links TRBV30 to TRBJ2-4, with D hard to call. CDR1 and CDR2 (germline): GTSNPN, SVGIG (reference sequence). V lost 0 bases, J lost 0 bases, and 12 bases lay in between. The CDR3 runs 16 residues. Here the CDR3 reads CAWSVTLSGAKNIQYF. In nucleotides, the CDR3 is TGTGCCTGGAGTGTAACTCTTTCTGGAGCCAAAAACATTCAGTACTTC.

This clonotype was seen only a few times. The rearrangement links TRBV11-1 to TRBJ2-3; 7 nucleotides line up with TRBD2. The CDR3 length is 16 residues. CDR1 and CDR2 from the germline V gene are SGHAT and FQDESV (reference sequence). The V segment lost 3 bases and the J segment 3 bases; nucleotides outside the gene matches: 9. This CDR3 reads CASSFHPLAATDTQYF. The CDR3 DNA sequence: TGTGCCAGCAGCTTCCATCCCCTAGCGGCTACAGATACGCAGTATTTT.

This clonotype was seen only a few times. The V gene is TRBV12-3 or TRBV12-4, the J gene TRBJ2-3; 10 bases match TRBD2. V was pared by 6 bases and J by 4 bases, with 4 bases of the junction left unmatched. CDR3 length: 14 amino acids. DNA of the CDR3: TGTGCCAGCAGCCGAAGCGGGAGGGCAGATACGCAGTATTTT. Amino acid sequence: CASSRSGRADTQYF.

This chain connects TRBV2 to TRBJ2-5; D may be TRBD2 (6 bases). V was trimmed by 7 bases and J by 2 bases, leaving 17 bases between them. The CDR3 sequence is 15 residues long. CDR1 is SNHLY, CDR2 FYNNEI, per germline. CDR3 loop: CASTYLDLAQETQYF. The DNA for the CDR3 is TGTGCCAGCACCTACCTGGATCTAGCGCAAGAGACCCAGTACTTC.

In its sample, this clonotype was seen many times. The chain uses TRBV14 and TRBJ1-1; D unresolved. Looked up from germline, CDR1 is SGHDN and CDR2 is FVKESK. The CDR3 has 15 amino acids. V was cut by 2 bases and J by 0 bases, with 10 bases left in between. CDR3 amino acids: CASSQWEGMNTEAFF. The CDR3 bases are TGTGCCAGCAGCCAATGGGAAGGGATGAACACTGAAGCTTTCTTT.

This clonotype was recorded a few times. This chain links TRBV9 with TRBJ2-7, with TRBD2 matching over 7 bases. The V gene's germline CDR1 is SGDLS and CDR2 YYNGEE. This CDR3 contains 13 residues. J was trimmed by 5 bases and V by 3 bases; bases with no gene match: 5. The CDR3 spells CASSGGTKHEQYF. Here the CDR3 DNA reads TGTGCCAGCAGCGGCGGGACTAAGCACGAGCAGTACTTC.

This clonotype was counted ten times or more. The rearrangement links TRBV3-1 to TRBJ2-2, with a weak D call TRBD1 (6 bases). The CDR3 sequence is 16 residues long. With 3 bases removed from V and 0 bases from J, the gap between germline ends came to 11 bases. Germline loops: CDR1 LGHDT, CDR2 YNNKEL (reference sequence). The CDR3 DNA reads TGTGCCAGCAGCCACTGGACAGCCGCGAACACCGGGGAGCTGTTTTTT. Protein: CASSHWTAANTGELFF.

This clonotype was recorded many times. This chain joins TRBV5-5 and TRBJ2-7; 7 bases agree with TRBD1. CDR1 is SGHKS, CDR2 YYEKEE, per germline (reference sequence). This CDR3 spans 14 amino acids. V was pared by 3 bases and J by 6 bases, with 9 bases of the junction left unmatched. The CDR3 spells CASSSPGQPSEQYF. The CDR3 DNA is TGTGCCAGCAGCTCTCCGGGACAGCCGAGCGAGCAGTACTTC.

The chain uses TRBV7-9 and TRBJ1-1, with a tentative D call TRBD1 (6 bases). The CDR3 covers 11 residues. In germline, CDR1 is SEHNR, CDR2 FQNEAQ (reference sequence). V lost 7 bases and J lost 10, with 13 bases in between. CDR3 residues: CASIEGHTAFF. As DNA, the CDR3 is TGTGCCAGCATCGAGGGACATACAGCTTTCTTT.

A remark on this clonotype: One end of the junction does not line up with germline, which may come from a read error. V and J are TRBV9 and TRBJ2-4, with 13 bases identical to TRBD2. CDR1 and CDR2 (germline): SGDLS, YYNGEE. The CDR3 extends over 15 amino acids. DNA of the CDR3: TGTGCCAGCAGCGTCTGGGGGACTAGCGGGAAGGGATTGGACTTC. Encoded protein: CASSVWGTSGKGLDF.

In this sample, this clonotype turned up a few times. The gene calls are TRBV19 and TRBJ1-1, with D unresolved. CDR1 and CDR2 (germline): LNHDA, SQIVND (reference sequence). V gave up 10 bases and J gave up 1 base, with 10 bases separating them. The CDR3 contains 12 residues. Here the CDR3 DNA reads TGTGCCACCTGTTGTGCGAACACTGAAGCTTTCTTT. Amino acids: CATCCANTEAFF.

This clonotype turned up a few times. The chain is built from TRBV7-2 and TRBJ2-7; TRBD1 matches at 10 bases. After removal of 6 bases from V and 3 bases from J, the junction contained 5 bases not matched to a gene. CDR3 length: 14 amino acids. Germline lookup yields CDR1 SGHTA and CDR2 FQGNSA. The chain's CDR3 is CASSPGDRGYEQYF. CDR3 DNA sequence: TGTGCCAGCAGTCCCGGGGACAGGGGCTACGAGCAGTACTTC.

This chain uses TRBV11-3 with TRBJ2-7; possible D gene TRBD2, 5 bases. The V and J ends lost 7 bases and 2 bases respectively, with 18 bases between them. CDR3 length: 15 amino acids. CDR1 is SGHNT, CDR2 YENEEA, per germline. CDR3 amino acids: CASTPRSGGTYEQYF. The CDR3 nucleotides are TGTGCCAGCACCCCAAGGAGCGGAGGCACCTACGAGCAGTACTTC.

This clonotype was detected a few times. The chain carries TRBV7-9 and TRBJ1-2, with TRBD1 as a possible D gene (5 bases). Germline CDR1 is SEHNR and CDR2 is FQNEAQ (reference sequence). V dropped 4 bases and J dropped 6 bases, with 12 bases sitting between them. CDR3 length: 13 amino acids. The CDR3 reads CASSSGGTNGYTF. For the CDR3, the DNA is TGTGCCAGCAGCTCTGGGGGGACGAATGGCTACACCTTC. Together with reference TRBV7-9 and TRBJ1-2, the CDR3 gives the full variable domain: DTGVSQNPRHKITKRGQNVTFRCDPISEHNRLYWYRQTLGQGPEFLTYFQNEAQLEKSRLLSDRFSAERPKGSFSTLEIQRTEQGDSAMYLCASSSGGTNGYTFGSGTRLTVV.

In its sample, this clonotype was seen a few times. The CDR3 DNA is TGTGCCAGCAGCTTAGAAGCGCTAGCGGGAGGGGGGTACGAGCAGTACTTC. Its protein is CASSLEALAGGGYEQYF. The chain joins TRBV7-8 to TRBJ2-7, with 12 positions matching TRBD2. This CDR3 spans 17 amino acids. Looked up from germline, CDR1 is SGHVS and CDR2 is FQNEAQ. The V gene end was trimmed by 1 base and the J gene end by 4 bases; junction bases not matched to a gene: 8. Drawing the rest from reference TRBV7-8 and TRBJ2-7, the complete variable domain is GAGVSQSPRYKVAKRGQDVALRCDPISGHVSLFWYQQALGQGPEFLTYFQNEAQLDKSGLPSDRFFAERPEGSVSTLKIQRTQQEDSAVYLCASSLEALAGGGYEQYFGPGTRLTVT.

At least ten counts were recorded for this clonotype. This chain uses TRBV12-3 or TRBV12-4 with TRBJ1-4, with D uncertain. CDR3 length equals 12 residues. Trimming stripped 3 bases from V and 8 bases from J, with 7 bases between. CDR3 loop: CASSFFREKLFF. Written as DNA, the CDR3 is TGTGCCAGCAGTTTTTTTCGGGAAAAACTGTTTTTT.

This clonotype was seen a handful of times. The chain recombines TRBV5-6 with TRBJ2-7; 8 bases are a match to TRBD1. Looked up from germline, CDR1 is SGHDT and CDR2 is YYEEEE. J lost 5 bases, V lost 2 bases, and 6 bases had no gene match. This CDR3 has 14 amino acids. The CDR3 sequence: CASSLLRGHNEQYF. The CDR3 DNA follows: TGTGCCAGCAGCTTACTCAGGGGGCACAACGAGCAGTACTTC.

This clonotype was found many times. The chain uses TRBV5-1 and TRBJ2-2; the D gene could be TRBD1 or TRBD2 (5 bases each). Trimming pared 4 bases from V and 4 bases from J, leaving 17 bases between. There are 16 residues in the CDR3. CDR1 and CDR2 (germline): SGHRS, YFSETQ. The CDR3, as DNA: TGCGCCAGCAGCGGCGAGGGGCCCACCCCCACCGGGGAGCTGTTTTTT. As protein: CASSGEGPTPTGELFF.

This clonotype was detected only a few times. The chain carries TRBV29-1 and TRBJ2-1; D is undetermined. The V end lost 6 bases, the J end lost 7 bases, and 10 bases lay between the germline ends. The CDR3 is 11 amino acids. Per the germline V gene, CDR1 is SQVTM and CDR2 is ANQGSEA. The CDR3 region has the DNA TGCAGCGTCAGTCACCAGAATGAGCAGTTCTTC. Residues: CSVSHQNEQFF.

This clonotype was seen only a few times. The chain employs TRBV13 and TRBJ2-1, with 9 bases that match TRBD2. The ends lost 2 bases at V and 6 bases at J; junction bases unmatched: 5. This CDR3 contains 15 residues. Per the germline V gene, CDR1 is PRHDT and CDR2 is FYEKMQ (reference sequence). For the CDR3, the DNA is TGTGCCAGCAGCTTAAGACTAGCGGCTCCCAATGAGCAGTTCTTC. As protein: CASSLRLAAPNEQFF. The full variable domain, rest sourced from reference TRBV13 and TRBJ2-1, is AAGVIQSPRHLIKEKRETATLKCYPIPRHDTVYWYQQGPGQDPQFLISFYEKMQSDKGSIPDRFSAQQFSDYHSELNMSSLELGDSALYFCASSLRLAAPNEQFFGPGTRLTVL.

This clonotype was counted a few times. The chain has TRBV9 and TRBJ1-1, with D hard to call. Germline-derived CDR1 and CDR2 are SGDLS and YYNGEE. The ends were cut back, 6 bases at V and 4 bases at J, with 13 bases in the middle. The CDR3 contains 13 residues. The chain's CDR3 is CASTGELGTEAFF. The CDR3 DNA sequence: TGTGCCAGCACCGGAGAGTTGGGCACTGAAGCTTTCTTT. Using reference TRBV9 and TRBJ1-1 for the parts outside the CDR3, the full variable domain is DSGVTQTPKHLITATGQRVTLRCSPRSGDLSVYWYQQSLDQGLQFLIQYYNGEERAKGNILERFSAQQFPDLHSELNLSSLELGDSALYFCASTGELGTEAFFGQGTRLTVV.

This clonotype has just a few counts. The chain couples TRBV5-6 to TRBJ2-3, with 10 nucleotides matching TRBD2. Unmatched junction bases numbered 9, after V lost 10 bases and J lost 4 bases. The CDR3 is 14 amino acids. Germline CDR1 SGHDT, CDR2 YYEEEE. DNA of the CDR3: TGTGCCGGTTCTAGCGGGAGTTCTGCAGATACGCAGTATTTT. This codes for CAGSSGSSADTQYF.

For this clonotype: A much larger clone differs by one base, so this may be a read error. The genes are TRBV27 and TRBJ2-3, with a possible D match to TRBD1 (6 bases). Germline assignment: CDR1 MNHEY and CDR2 SMNVEV (reference sequence). V was cut by 0 bases and J by 2 bases, with 15 bases left in between. The CDR3 covers 17 residues. The CDR3: CASSLSAGDSITDTQYF. The CDR3 DNA follows: TGTGCCAGCAGTTTATCGGCAGGGGATAGTATCACAGATACGCAGTATTTT.

This clonotype was detected only a few times. The V and J genes are TRBV7-2 and TRBJ2-4; D is uncertain. The CDR3 covers 14 residues. V shed 7 bases and J shed 0 bases, with 10 bases lying between them. Germline CDR1 is SGHTA and CDR2 is FQGNSA. The CDR3 nucleotides read TGTGCCAGCACCCCCGGCGTAGCCAAAAACATTCAGTACTTC. This encodes CASTPGVAKNIQYF.

This clonotype came up many times. The chain joins TRBV27 to TRBJ2-7; D unclear. The CDR3 is made up of 11 amino acids. The V gene lost 4 bases and the J gene lost 2 bases, with 3 bases spanning the gap. Germline V gives CDR1 MNHEY, CDR2 SMNVEV (reference sequence). The CDR3 protein is CASSSAYEQYF. CDR3 DNA: TGTGCCAGCAGTTCAGCCTACGAGCAGTACTTC.

The chain links TRBV4-1 to TRBJ1-2; D unresolved. Trimming left V 5 bases short and J 8 bases short, with 18 bases between. CDR3 length: 14 amino acids. In germline, CDR1 is MGHRA, CDR2 YSYEKL. The CDR3 spells CASSSSGPSKGYTF. The CDR3, as DNA: TGCGCCAGCAGCTCCTCCGGCCCTTCTAAAGGCTACACCTTC.

This clonotype was counted between two and nine times. The chain employs TRBV7-9 and TRBJ2-5; the D call may be TRBD1 or TRBD2 (5 bases each). The CDR3 length is 15 residues. In germline, CDR1 is SEHNR, CDR2 FQNEAQ (reference sequence). V lost 3 bases and J lost 4, with 15 bases in between. DNA of the CDR3: TGTGCCAGCAGCTTCGGGGCTCTAAAAGCAGAGACCCAGTACTTC. As protein: CASSFGALKAETQYF.

The CDR3 loop reads CAGELRRGGLVGELFF. In nucleotides, the CDR3 is TGTGCCGGGGAGCTCCGTCGGGGAGGGCTAGTCGGGGAGCTGTTTTTT. The V and J genes are TRBV6-1 and TRBJ2-2, with 7 bases that match TRBD2. V shed 11 bases, J shed 7 bases, and the junction held 19 bases outside the gene matches. This CDR3 region has 16 residues. CDR1 MNHNS and CDR2 SASEGT come from the germline V gene.

Ten or more counts support this clonotype. This rearrangement joins TRBV29-1 to TRBJ2-1, with D tentatively TRBD2 (6 bases). This CDR3 has 13 residues. Trimming left V 6 bases short and J 9 bases short, with 18 bases between. Germline V gene sequence: CDR1 SQVTM, CDR2 ANQGSEA. The CDR3 DNA follows: TGCAGCGTGGCTGGGTCGGGGGTGGCTGAGCAGTTCTTC. This gives the protein CSVAGSGVAEQFF.

The chain links TRBV6-2 or TRBV6-3 to TRBJ1-1, with D unresolved. V lost 0 bases and J 6 bases, leaving 20 bases between the germline ends. The CDR3 spans 17 residues. Germline V CDR1 and CDR2: MNHEY, SVGEGT. In DNA form, the CDR3 reads TGTGCCAGCAGTTACTCGAAGGTATTGGGTGTGAAGGCTGAAGCTTTCTTT. It specifies CASSYSKVLGVKAEAFF.